This TCR beta chain was sequenced during a study of siplizumab effects on memory and regulatory T cells (dated by TCRdb to about 2019). Describing the broader study: The study looked at the effect of siplizumab, an anti-CD2 antibody, on alloreactive T-cell subsets in allogeneic mixed lymphocyte reactions made from human PBMCs. What the study reported, not specific to this receptor: No functional confirmation was obtained for the suppressive function of proliferating Tregs from siplizumab cultures. In reactions with siplizumab, an average of about 69% of mappable alloreactive CD4+ clones were Treg-derived, compared with approximately 29% in control reactions. Siplizumab significantly lowered the cumulative frequency of alloreactive sequences that could be traced to unstimulated CD4+ memory T cells. Compared with memory T cells, unstimulated naive T cells appeared more diverse, and naive cells seemed to make a substantial contribution to the alloresponse. Because sequences below about 10^-5 frequency were poorly captured, only a minor fraction of alloreactive clones could be mapped to unstimulated subsets. For roughly 75-95% of proliferating CD4+ or CD8+ clones, no naive or memory phenotype could be assigned.

TCRbeta CDR3 sequencing was performed on sorted unstimulated T cells and on proliferating T cells recovered from mixed lymphocyte reactions. Fresh whole blood from 9 to 10 HLA-typed healthy donors served as the source for isolating PBMCs. Libraries were built with the immunoSEQ multiplex PCR assay. The deep sequencing platform assayed approximately 10^5 TCR templates per sample. Genomic DNA extracted from sorted T cells was used for TCRbeta CDR3 sequencing. On the study's bioinformatics: The R programming language was used for clonal analysis of TCRbeta CDR3 data. Unstimulated samples were compared with post-reaction CFSE-low samples to define alloreactive CD4+ and CD8+ clones. Alloreactive CD4+ clones were assigned to regulatory or non-regulatory origin by matching sequences to sorted unstimulated Treg and non-Treg repertoires. TCRdb carries this immuneACCESS record with in-frame sequences only. Its versions omit some clonotypes, under half of them owing to an unresolved V gene in the studies checked, with the rest unexplained. For V, J and clone size, that table is used; D and trimming come from the DNA. For this sample there are over 70,000 clones; 75% to 90% appear just once. The ten biggest clones cover about 16% of the sample.

Notes on this clone: Its binding antigen is unknown. No per-base quality is available; no much larger clone lies one base away.

The specimen was CD4+ T cells sorted from blood. The origin of this receptor is a human donor in good health.

The sequenced DNA: TGTGCCAGCATGCCTTCCTCCTACGAGCAGTACTTC. This translates into CASMPSSYEQYF. The rearrangement joined TRBV28 to TRBJ2-7; no D gene call is confident. Per the germline V gene, MDHEN is the CDR1 and SYDVKM is the CDR2. The CDR3 runs 12 amino acids, cysteine and phenylalanine included. Only the CDR3 portion is preserved as DNA: 36 bases, with reading frame beginning at the first base. The junction carries 7 bases between V and J, which are trimmed by 7 bases and 0 bases respectively.